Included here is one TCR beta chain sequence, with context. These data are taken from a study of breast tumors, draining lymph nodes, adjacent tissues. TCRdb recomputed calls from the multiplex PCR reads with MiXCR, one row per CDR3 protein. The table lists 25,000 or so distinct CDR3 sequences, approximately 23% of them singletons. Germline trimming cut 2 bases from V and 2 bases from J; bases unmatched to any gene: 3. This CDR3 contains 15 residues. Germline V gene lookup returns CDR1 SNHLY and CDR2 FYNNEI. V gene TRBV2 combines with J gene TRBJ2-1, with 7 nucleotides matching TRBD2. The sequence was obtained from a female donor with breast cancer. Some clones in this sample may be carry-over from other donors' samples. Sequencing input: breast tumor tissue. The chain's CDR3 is CASSELAGAYNEQFF. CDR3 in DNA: TGTGCCAGCAGTGAATTGGCGGGAGCCTACAATGAGCAGTTCTTC.